This entry lists 32 T cell receptor beta chains sequenced from one sample in a study of T cell repertoires in cytomegalovirus infection (dated by TCRdb to about 2019). The reads were generated on an Illumina HiSeq 1500. Using fastp trimming at Q25 and MiXCR clonotype assembly, TCRdb reanalyzed the public sequencing data and kept in-frame beta chains. Records with the same CDR3 protein are collapsed into one entry carrying the most frequent genes and DNA. For this sample there are some 350,000 distinct CDR3 sequences; almost 30% appear just once. 20% of the sample comes from the top ten. What this sample's treatment or condition label stands for: in vitro stimulation with specific CMV peptide epitopes to enrich CMV-specific T cells. The antigens these receptors bind are not known. Sequencing was performed on cultured PBMCs, taken from culture after CMV antigen stimulation. The origin of the receptors is a human donor in good health (CMV status not recorded). Some clones in this sample may be carry-over from other donors' samples.

The sample holds many counts of this clonotype. The chain employs TRBV19 and TRBJ2-5; TRBD1 might be the D (7 bases). This CDR3 comprises 19 residues. Trimming shortened V by 7 bases and J by 1 base, and 28 bases separated the two germline ends. From germline, CDR1 is LNHDA and CDR2 SQIVND (reference sequence). The CDR3 region is CASIIQGGQNQLPQETQYF. The CDR3 region has the DNA TGTGCCAGTATCATTCAGGGGGGACAGAACCAGCTCCCCCAAGAGACCCAGTACTTC. The complete variable domain, with remaining parts taken from reference TRBV19 and TRBJ2-5, reads DGGITQSPKYLFRKEGQNVTLSCEQNLNHDAMYWYRQDPGQGLRLIYYSQIVNDFQKGDIAEGYSVSREKKESFPLTVTSAQKNPTAFYLCASIIQGGQNQLPQETQYFGPGTRLLVL.

This clonotype was observed a few times. The J gene is TRBJ2-2, the V gene TRBV2, with a possible D match to TRBD2 (6 bases). Germline CDR1 and CDR2: SNHLY and FYNNEI. The CDR3 contains 14 residues. Trimming removed 7 bases at V and 1 base at J, with 10 bases between. CDR3 residues: CASKGLGNTGELFF. The CDR3 DNA sequence: TGTGCCAGCAAGGGACTGGGGAACACCGGGGAGCTGTTTTTT.

The chain combines TRBV10-3 with TRBJ2-7, with TRBD1 as a possible D gene (7 bases). The CDR3 contains 14 residues. V dropped 3 bases and J dropped 3 bases, with 12 bases sitting between them. CDR1 is ENHRY, CDR2 SYGVKD, per germline. The DNA of the CDR3 is TGTGCCATCAGTGACTCCCAGGGGGGCTACGAGCAGTACTTC. Its translation is CAISDSQGGYEQYF.

This clonotype occurred many times. This chain links TRBV6-2 or TRBV6-3 with TRBJ1-2; TRBD1 matches 7 bases. Unmatched junction bases numbered 5, after V lost 2 bases and J lost 2 bases. The CDR3 is made up of 15 amino acids. Looked up from germline, CDR1 is MNHEY and CDR2 is SVGEGT. CDR3 DNA: TGTGCCAGCAGTTACAGGAGGGGGCGAAACTATGGCTACACCTTC. Its protein product is CASSYRRGRNYGYTF.

In this sample, this clonotype turned up many times. This chain connects TRBV7-2 to TRBJ2-1; TRBD2 agrees at 7 bases. The J segment lost 9 bases and the V segment lost 5 bases, leaving 10 bases of the junction unmatched. This CDR3 is built from 14 residues. CDR1 and CDR2 from the germline V gene are SGHTA and FQGNSA. CDR3 in DNA: TGTGCCAGCAGCCTACAATCGGGGGAGGGTGAGCAGTTCTTC. It encodes CASSLQSGEGEQFF.

This CDR3 is CASNRAGSFYEQYF. The CDR3 DNA reads as TGTGCCAGCAACAGGGCAGGTAGTTTCTACGAGCAGTACTTC. The chain is built from TRBV5-5 and TRBJ2-7; maybe TRBD1 (6 bases). The CDR3 is made up of 14 amino acids. Per germline, CDR1 SGHKS and CDR2 YYEKEE (reference sequence). Trimming took off 6 bases at V and 3 bases at J, with 16 bases between the two ends.

This clonotype came up once. The V call is TRBV6-5, the J call TRBJ2-7; D call uncertain. The CDR3 sequence is 15 residues long. V was pared by 8 bases and J by 1 base, with 18 bases between. The germline gives CDR1 MNHEY, CDR2 SVGAGI. CDR3 protein: CASRPAPGPSYEQYF. The CDR3 DNA sequence: TGTGCCAGCCGACCGGCCCCCGGACCTTCCTACGAGCAGTACTTC.

Only a few counts were recorded for this clonotype. The chain links TRBV20-1 to TRBJ2-1, with 7 positions matching TRBD2. This CDR3 is built from 15 residues. The J segment lost 1 base and the V segment lost 3 bases, leaving 6 bases of the junction unmatched. The germline V gene has CDR1 DFQATT and CDR2 SNEGSKA (reference sequence). CDR3 residues: CSASPGLPSYNEQFF. DNA of the CDR3: TGCAGTGCTAGCCCGGGACTACCATCCTACAATGAGCAGTTCTTC.

The chain joins TRBV5-4 to TRBJ1-2; D is undetermined. The V gene's germline CDR1 is SGHNT and CDR2 YYREEE (reference sequence). The CDR3 covers 15 residues. Trimming took 0 bases from V and 0 from J, leaving 9 bases between them. The CDR3 loop reads CASSLGRIANYGYTF. DNA of the CDR3: TGTGCCAGCAGCTTGGGCAGGATTGCTAACTATGGCTACACCTTC.

The chain joins TRBV7-9 to TRBJ2-1; D remains ambiguous. V was trimmed by 5 bases and J by 6 bases, leaving 11 bases between them. Per the germline V gene, CDR1 is SEHNR and CDR2 is FQNEAQ (reference sequence). The CDR3 loop spans 13 amino acids. CDR3 amino acids: CASSPLVANEQFF. Here the CDR3 DNA reads TGTGCCAGCAGCCCTCTTGTAGCCAATGAGCAGTTCTTC.

This clonotype occurred a few times. The chain uses TRBV7-8 and TRBJ2-6; D is ambiguous. This CDR3 has 16 residues. The ends were cut back, 2 bases at V and 4 bases at J, with 12 bases in the middle. CDR1 is SGHVS and CDR2 is FQNEAQ in the germline V gene. The CDR3 DNA follows: TGTGCCAGCAGCTTACGCAGTGGTACCGGGGCCAACGTCCTGACTTTC. Amino acid sequence: CASSLRSGTGANVLTF. The whole variable domain, remainder taken from reference TRBV7-8 and TRBJ2-6, is GAGVSQSPRYKVAKRGQDVALRCDPISGHVSLFWYQQALGQGPEFLTYFQNEAQLDKSGLPSDRFFAERPEGSVSTLKIQRTQQEDSAVYLCASSLRSGTGANVLTFGAGSRLTVL.

This clonotype has just a few counts. The V and J genes are TRBV28 and TRBJ1-1; the D is unclear. The germline CDR1 and CDR2 sequences are MDHEN and SYDVKM. This CDR3 region has 11 residues. V was shortened by 3 bases and J by 11 bases, with 10 bases between the two germline ends. The CDR3 DNA reads as TGTGCCAGCAGTTTTTTGGGGTTCGCTTTCTTT. This translates into CASSFLGFAFF.

This clonotype was seen a handful of times. The chain couples TRBV6-5 to TRBJ2-1; TRBD2 aligns across 11 bases. Germline assignment: CDR1 MNHEY and CDR2 SVGAGI. Losses at the gene ends were 0 bases for V and 0 bases for J; bases not matched to a gene: 7. The CDR3 is made up of 19 amino acids. The CDR3 sequence is CASSYSGLADRSSYNEQFF. In nucleotides, the CDR3 is TGTGCCAGCAGTTACTCGGGACTAGCGGATCGTAGCTCCTACAATGAGCAGTTCTTC.

V is TRBV5-1 and J is TRBJ2-1; 10 nucleotides agree with TRBD1. Trimming removed 4 bases from V and 6 bases from J; junction bases left unmatched: 7. The CDR3 is 15 amino acids. From germline, CDR1 is SGHRS and CDR2 YFSETQ. CDR3 nucleotides: TGCGCCAGCAGCGACCGGGACAGGGGCGCCAATGAGCAGTTCTTC. Its protein product is CASSDRDRGANEQFF.

This clonotype was counted between two and nine times. J is TRBJ2-1 and V is TRBV7-9; 12 bases map to TRBD2. V shed 3 bases, J shed 5 bases, and the junction held 2 bases outside the gene matches. The V gene's germline CDR1 is SEHNR and CDR2 FQNEAQ (reference sequence). The CDR3 has 15 residues. CDR3 loop: CASSLWTSGNNEQFF. CDR3 sequence (DNA): TGTGCCAGCAGCTTGTGGACTAGCGGGAACAATGAGCAGTTCTTC.

V and J are TRBV4-1 and TRBJ2-3; 11 bases fit TRBD2. Trimming at V came to 0 bases and at J to 9 bases, leaving 14 bases not matched to a gene. The CDR3 sequence is 18 residues long. The germline V gene has CDR1 MGHRA and CDR2 YSYEKL. CDR3 residues: CASSQEIASGGSGETQYF. The CDR3 coding sequence is TGCGCCAGCAGCCAAGAGATCGCTAGCGGGGGGTCAGGAGAAACGCAGTATTTT.

In this sample, this clonotype turned up a few times. The chain couples TRBV7-9 to TRBJ2-7; 12 nucleotides match TRBD1. The CDR3 sequence is 14 residues long. Germline CDR1 and CDR2: SEHNR and FQNEAQ (reference sequence). With 5 bases clipped from V and 7 bases from J, the junction kept 6 bases outside the gene matches. CDR3 DNA: TGTGCCAGCAGCCTGGGACAGGGGGCTAATGAGCAGTACTTC. This sequence encodes CASSLGQGANEQYF.

The chain links TRBV7-9 to TRBJ2-3; 11 nucleotides align to TRBD1. This CDR3 has 16 amino acids. Germline V CDR1 and CDR2: SEHNR, FQNEAQ (reference sequence). Trimming removed 4 bases from V and 3 bases from J; junction bases left unmatched: 6. The CDR3 sequence is CASSSGTGGPTDTQYF. The CDR3 DNA reads TGTGCCAGCAGCTCCGGGACAGGGGGACCTACAGATACGCAGTATTTT.

The chain employs TRBV27 and TRBJ1-1; D gene ambiguous. Germline lookup yields CDR1 MNHEY and CDR2 SMNVEV (reference sequence). The CDR3 has 15 residues. Trimming removed 2 bases at V and 2 bases at J, with 12 bases between. The CDR3 spells CASSLQGKANTEAFF. In nucleotides, the CDR3 is TGTGCCAGCAGTTTACAAGGAAAAGCTAACACTGAAGCTTTCTTT.

This clonotype was observed many times. The chain links TRBV7-2 to TRBJ1-1, with D possibly TRBD1 on 5 matching bases. V was pared by 5 bases and J by 11 bases, with 21 bases between. There are 14 residues in the CDR3. Looked up from germline, CDR1 is SGHTA and CDR2 is FQGNSA. The chain's CDR3 is CASSILHPQGLAFF. Here the CDR3 DNA reads TGTGCCAGCAGCATCCTCCATCCCCAGGGTCTGGCTTTCTTT.

There are a few counts of this clonotype. The chain carries TRBV11-2 and TRBJ2-7, with a possible D match to TRBD2 (6 bases). This CDR3 region has 15 residues. V was clipped by 6 bases and J by 2 bases, with 17 bases between them. Germline V gene sequence: CDR1 SGHAT, CDR2 FQNNGV. CDR3 sequence (DNA): TGTGCCAGCAGGTCCGGGAGTGGGGGGACCTACGAGCAGTACTTC. Protein: CASRSGSGGTYEQYF.

In its sample, this clonotype was seen many times. This chain joins TRBV7-9 and TRBJ2-3; 12 nucleotides agree with TRBD2. Per germline, CDR1 SEHNR and CDR2 FQNEAQ (reference sequence). The CDR3 loop spans 16 amino acids. V was clipped by 4 bases and J by 8 bases; unmatched bases: 10. The CDR3 nucleotides read TGTGCCAGCAGCTCCCGGACTAGCGGGGAGGAGGGTACGCAGTATTTT. Its protein is CASSSRTSGEEGTQYF.

This clonotype occurred a few times. The rearrangement joins TRBV9 to TRBJ2-7; D ambiguous. With 0 bases removed from V and 5 bases from J, the gap between germline ends came to 15 bases. CDR1 and CDR2 (germline): SGDLS, YYNGEE. The CDR3 spans 15 residues. CDR3 in DNA: TGTGCCAGCAGCGTAGGGTCTACCCCGGGCCACGAGCAGTACTTC. It encodes CASSVGSTPGHEQYF.

The V gene is TRBV6-2 or TRBV6-3, the J gene TRBJ2-1; a weak D match, TRBD2 (5 bases). This CDR3 is built from 13 residues. Germline loops: CDR1 MNHEY, CDR2 SVGEGT. V lost 6 bases to trimming and J lost 8 bases, with 14 bases between them. The CDR3 DNA sequence: TGTGCCAGCAGGGTGCCCGGAGGTGATGAGCAGTTCTTC. Amino acid sequence: CASRVPGGDEQFF.

This sequence joins TRBV6-6 and TRBJ2-1; 9 bases line up with TRBD2. The CDR3 runs 14 residues. Looked up from germline, CDR1 is MNHNY and CDR2 is SVGAGI (reference sequence). V lost 6 bases, J lost 9 bases, and 9 bases stayed unmatched. The CDR3 protein is CASSPGLANSEQFF. The CDR3, as DNA: TGTGCCAGCAGCCCAGGACTAGCGAATAGTGAGCAGTTCTTC.

The gene calls are TRBV12-3 or TRBV12-4 and TRBJ1-1, with D unresolved. Trimming shortened V by 7 bases and J by 1 base, and 10 bases separated the two germline ends. The CDR3 has 13 residues. CDR3 loop: CASTPGGNTEAFF. The CDR3 DNA reads as TGTGCCAGCACCCCTGGAGGGAACACTGAAGCTTTCTTT.

Many counts were recorded for this clonotype. The rearrangement joins TRBV7-9 to TRBJ2-7, with D maybe TRBD1 (6 bases). Germline V gene data show CDR1 as SEHNR and CDR2 as FQNEAQ (reference sequence). V lost 5 bases and J lost 5, with 16 bases in between. The CDR3 spans 14 residues. The CDR3 DNA reads TGTGCCAGCAGCCCTCCACAGGGTCGAAACGAGCAGTACTTC. This codes for CASSPPQGRNEQYF.

This clonotype has just one count. This chain links TRBV14 with TRBJ2-3; no firm D call. V was shortened by 5 bases and J by 2 bases, with 14 bases between the two germline ends. The CDR3 is made up of 15 amino acids. Germline V gene data show CDR1 as SGHDN and CDR2 as FVKESK. CDR3 coding DNA: TGTGCCAGCAGCACGCCGGGTCACCCCACAGATACGCAGTATTTT. It translates to CASSTPGHPTDTQYF.

This clonotype occurred a few times. The J gene is TRBJ2-7, the V gene TRBV4-2, with 7 nucleotides matching TRBD1. V lost 3 bases to trimming and J lost 3 bases; unmatched junction nucleotides: 8. CDR1 is LGHNA, CDR2 YNFKEQ, per germline. The CDR3 spans 15 residues. CDR3 sequence (DNA): TGTGCCAGCAGCCAGAACCGGGACAGTGGCTACGAGCAGTACTTC. Protein: CASSQNRDSGYEQYF.

In this sample, this clonotype turned up a few times. V usage is TRBV27 and J usage is TRBJ1-2; the D gene is possibly TRBD1 (6 bases). Trimming removed 6 bases at V and 7 bases at J, with 12 bases between. The CDR3 runs 12 residues. CDR1 and CDR2 from the germline V gene are MNHEY and SMNVEV (reference sequence). CDR3: CASRSLQGGYTF. In nucleotides, the CDR3 is TGTGCCAGCAGGTCACTACAGGGTGGCTACACCTTC.

This clonotype has more than one count but fewer than ten. The chain couples TRBV6-1 to TRBJ1-4; D is uncertain. The CDR3 runs to 14 residues. The ends were cut back, 4 bases at V and 2 bases at J, with 8 bases in the middle. CDR1 is MNHNS, CDR2 SASEGT, per germline. The CDR3 region has the DNA TGTGCCAGCAGTGTTGTCGTCACTAATGAAAAACTGTTTTTT. This encodes CASSVVVTNEKLFF.

The V gene is TRBV27, the J gene TRBJ1-3, with 12 bases identical to TRBD1. The CDR3 is 19 amino acids. Germline V CDR1 and CDR2: MNHEY, SMNVEV (reference sequence). V was pared by 1 base and J by 3 bases, with 10 bases of the junction left unmatched. The CDR3 nucleotides are TGTGCCAGCAGTTTATGTGTGGAAGGGGACAGGGGGCTTGGAAACACCATATATTTT. Protein product: CASSLCVEGDRGLGNTIYF.